Listed below are T cell receptor beta chains from one sample, sequenced in a study of beta chain features in type 1 diabetes. Libraries were prepared by immunoSEQ multiplex PCR; TCRdb keeps only in-frame clonotypes and omits some of them. The sample yields hundreds of thousands of clones, around 16% seen once. The sample consisted of naive CD4+ T cells from blood. These receptors came from a man aged 18 to 29 with type 1 diabetes. Both conserved end residues are part of each CDR3. The D gene is left open where the match is weak. Size is omitted from some rows. Given values are once, few, many or a class for expanded clones.

>.|TRBV5-1|.|TRBJ1-1
TGCGCCAGCAGTGCGGGGGTTTGGGGCTCTAGCACTGAAGCTTTCTTT
CASSAGVWGSSTEAFF
>few|TRBV14|.|TRBJ2-5
TGTGCCAGCAGCCAAGCTGAGACCCAGTACTTC
CASSQAETQYF
>.|TRBV30|.|TRBJ2-1
TGTGCCTCCGCAGGGGTGCAGTTCTTC
CASAGVQFF
>once|TRBV27|TRBD1|TRBJ2-7
TGTGCCAGCAGACGGGACAGCCTCTACGAGCAGTACTTC
CASRRDSLYEQYF
>.|TRBV19|.|TRBJ1-1
TGTGCCAGTAGTACAGGTCGTGGCGCTGAAGCTTTCTTT
CASSTGRGAEAFF
>few|TRBV5-1|TRBD2|TRBJ2-7
TGCGCCAGCAGCTTAAGCGGGAGGAGCTACGAGCAGTACTTC
CASSLSGRSYEQYF
>few|TRBV25-1|.|TRBJ2-5
TGTGCCAGCAGTGACCGGTTGTACGCCCAGTACTTC
CASSDRLYAQYF
>.|TRBV7-9|.|TRBJ2-5
TGTGCCAGCAGCTTAATCGGGGTTCCATCAGAGACCCAGTACTTC
CASSLIGVPSETQYF
>.|TRBV18|TRBD2|TRBJ2-1
TGTGCCAGCTCACCCCTCCCGGTGGGGCGGGGGGGCTACAATGAGCAGTTCTTC
CASSPLPVGRGGYNEQFF
>.|TRBV12-5|.|TRBJ2-2
TGTGCTAGTGGCCTCCTCCCGGGGGAGCTGTTTTTT
CASGLLPGELFF
>.|TRBV29-1|.|TRBJ2-6
TGCAGCGTTACAGGTCGTACTGGGGCCAACGTCCTGACTTTC
CSVTGRTGANVLTF
>.|TRBV5-4|.|TRBJ1-1
TGTGCCAGCAGCTCCCTGGGAGGCATGAACACTGAAGCTTTCTTT
CASSSLGGMNTEAFF
>few|TRBV5-6|.|TRBJ1-2
TGTGCCAGCACCCCCAACGTGAGGCATGGCTACACCTTC
CASTPNVRHGYTF
>.|TRBV28|.|TRBJ1-4
TGTGCCAGCAGTCTAGTGACAGATGAAAAACTGTTTTTT
CASSLVTDEKLFF
>.|TRBV27|.|TRBJ2-7
TGTGCCAGCAGTTTCCGCGAGCAGTACTTC
CASSFREQYF
>.|TRBV11-2|.|TRBJ2-5
TGTGCCAGCAGCTTACTCAACAGGGATGAGACCCAGTACTTC
CASSLLNRDETQYF
>.|TRBV5-1|.|TRBJ2-1
TGCGCCAGCAGCGAGTGGGGCGATGAGCAGTTCTTC
CASSEWGDEQFF
>.|TRBV29-1|TRBD1|TRBJ1-2
TGCAGCGTTGAACCCTATCGACAGGGATGGGGCTACACCTTC
CSVEPYRQGWGYTF
>few|TRBV7-2|TRBD1|TRBJ2-5
TGTGCCAGCAGCCCGGGACAGGCCCAAGAGACCCAGTACTTC
CASSPGQAQETQYF
>few|TRBV28|.|TRBJ1-6
TGTGCCAGCAGCCGCCGAGGATCCCTCCACTTT
CASSRRGSLHF
>few|TRBV6-6|.|TRBJ2-7
TGTGCCAGCAGTTACGGCGGAACCGCCTACGAGCAGTACTTC
CASSYGGTAYEQYF
>.|TRBV7-7|.|TRBJ2-1
TGTGCCAGCAGCTTAGAACAGGGAAACTACAATGAGCAGTTCTTC
CASSLEQGNYNEQFF
>few|TRBV28|.|TRBJ2-2
TGTGCCAGCACCAAGGAACAGGACGGCACCGGGGAGCTGTTTTTT
CASTKEQDGTGELFF
>few|TRBV30|.|TRBJ2-7
TGTGCCTGGAGTGGACAGGTTTACGAGCAGTACTTC
CAWSGQVYEQYF
>.|TRBV5-4|TRBD2|TRBJ2-7
TGTGCCAGCAGCTTGTCGCTTACTAGCGGGTACGAGCAGTACTTC
CASSLSLTSGYEQYF
>.|TRBV30|.|TRBJ2-1
TGTGCCTGGTACCCTCCTAGCTCCTACAATGAGCAGTTCTTC
CAWYPPSSYNEQFF
>few|TRBV18|.|TRBJ1-5
TGTGCCAGCTCACTAGCCGACGTAGGTCAGCCCCAGCATTTT
CASSLADVGQPQHF
>few|TRBV7-2|.|TRBJ1-3
TGTGCCAGTACTAAGGACTCTGGAAACACCATATATTTT
CASTKDSGNTIYF
>few|TRBV7-9|.|TRBJ1-3
TGTGCCAGCAGCTTAGGGAGTGGAAACACCATATATTTT
CASSLGSGNTIYF
>.|TRBV7-2|.|TRBJ1-5
TGTGCCAGCAGCTTAGTGGCCAGGCGCGAGCCCCAGCATTTT
CASSLVARREPQHF
>.|TRBV28|TRBD1|TRBJ1-2
TGTGCCAGCAGGACCCAGGGGGTTAACTATGGCTACACCTTC
CASRTQGVNYGYTF
>.|TRBV2|TRBD1|TRBJ2-1
TGTGCCAGCACGAGACAGGGGCCCTACAATGAGCAGTTCTTC
CASTRQGPYNEQFF
>.|TRBV14|.|TRBJ2-1
TGTGCCAGCAGCCCTAGAAGCTCATCCTACAATGAGCAGTTCTTC
CASSPRSSSYNEQFF
>.|TRBV5-1|.|TRBJ1-2
TGCGCCAGCAGCTTGGGTGGACAGCTGAACTATGGCTACACCTTC
CASSLGGQLNYGYTF
>.|TRBV5-1|TRBD2|TRBJ2-1
TGCGCCAGCAGGTTGCTAGCGGGAGCCTACAATGAGCAGTTCTTC
CASRLLAGAYNEQFF
>.|TRBV19|TRBD1|TRBJ2-3
TGTGCCAGTAGGCCGGGACAGGGCACAGATACGCAGTATTTT
CASRPGQGTDTQYF
>few|TRBV30|TRBD1|TRBJ1-2
TGTGCCCGGACCCAGGGGGCGGGTGGCTACACCTTC
CARTQGAGGYTF
>.|TRBV2|TRBD2|TRBJ2-3
TGTGCCAGCAGGCGAGGACTAGGAGGTACGCAGTATTTT
CASRRGLGGTQYF
>.|TRBV5-4|.|TRBJ2-7
TGTGCCAGCAGCTCGGGGTCCACCACAGGGACCTACGAGCAGTACTTC
CASSSGSTTGTYEQYF
>.|TRBV2|.|TRBJ1-2
TGTGCCAGCAGTGCGAGCCTACAGGCGGGCTACACCTTC
CASSASLQAGYTF
>few|TRBV2|TRBD2|TRBJ2-1
TGTGCCAGCAGTGCCACCACTAGCGGGTGGAACAATGAGCAGTTCTTC
CASSATTSGWNNEQFF
>.|TRBV30|.|TRBJ1-2
TGTGCCTGGAGTCCGGTCCGATCGAACTTCATACAGGGTGGCTACACCTTC
CAWSPVRSNFIQGGYTF
>.|TRBV15|.|TRBJ2-2
TGTGCCACCAGCAGCCCCATCGGGGACTCAAAACACAAACCGACCGGGGAGCTGTTTTTT
CATSSPIGDSKHKPTGELFF
>few|TRBV5-1|.|TRBJ1-6
TGCGCCAGCAGCCTAGGCGGCTATAATTCACCCCTCCACTTT
CASSLGGYNSPLHF
>once|TRBV19|TRBD1|TRBJ1-2
TGTGCCAGTAGTATTAACAACAGGGGGAATGGCTACACCTTC
CASSINNRGNGYTF
>few|TRBV2|TRBD2|TRBJ2-1
TGTGCCAGCAGTGTTGCGGGAGTCAATGAGCAGTTCTTC
CASSVAGVNEQFF
>.|TRBV30|TRBD2|TRBJ2-1
TGTGCCAGGGAGGGGACCTACAATGAGCAGTTCTTC
CAREGTYNEQFF
>few|TRBV11-2|.|TRBJ2-5
TGTGCCAGCAGCTTAGAGGGTCGGGGGCAAGAGACCCAGTACTTC
CASSLEGRGQETQYF
>few|TRBV29-1|.|TRBJ1-1
TGCAGCGTTGATCATACATATAACACTGAAGCTTTCTTT
CSVDHTYNTEAFF
>few|TRBV5-4|TRBD2|TRBJ2-1
TGTGCCAGCAGCTCTCGACTAGCGGGAGGGGACAATGAGCAGTTCTTC
CASSSRLAGGDNEQFF